The text below deals with one TCR beta chain. TCRdb's table, derived via immunoSEQ multiplex PCR, lists solely in-frame clones and lacks some. The table has 250,000 to 300,000 clones, roughly 84% seen once; the top ten hold more than 3%. This sample is drawn from a study of blood T cell repertoires in COVID-19. Study-level information: Acute and convalescent COVID-19 samples came from the United States, Italy and Spain. T cells, B-cell-depleted T cells, or PBMCs provided the cDNA or gDNA that served as material.

V shed 4 bases and J 1 base; nucleotides not matched to a gene: 6. The CDR3 is made up of 15 amino acids. Germline-derived CDR1 and CDR2 are SGDLS and YYNGEE. V usage is TRBV9 and J usage is TRBJ2-7, with 9 positions matching TRBD1. Material for sequencing was PBMCs or T cells enriched from blood (not recorded which). The clonotype comes from a man between 50 and 59 years old who had recovered from COVID-19. CDR3 loop: CASSPGDRDSYEQYF. The CDR3 DNA is TGTGCCAGCAGCCCCGGGGACAGGGATTCCTACGAGCAGTACTTC.